Listed below are T cell receptor beta chains from one sample, sequenced in a study of T-cell reconstitution after alpha-beta-depleted transplantation in children. In TCRdb, the PCR reads were re-called with MiXCR into one record per CDR3 protein. Among a few hundred thousand distinct CDR3 sequences listed, over 10% were seen once. The material sequenced was PBMCs, mostly from graft donor cells, taken 360 days after TCRalphabeta/CD19-depleted stem cell transplant. Receptors were obtained from a male patient younger than 18 who had a stem cell transplant for acute myeloid leukemia, so the T cells may come from the graft donor. CDR3s include the opening cysteine and the closing phenylalanine or tryptophan. The order of the fields is CDR3 length, clone size, D gene, V gene, J gene, CDR3 DNA, CDR3 protein. D genes are given only for firm matches. For some rows the clone size is stated as once, few or many, or as a class when expanded; others skip it.

14	.	.	TRBV20-1	TRBJ1-6	TGCAGTGCTAGAGATTCCCTTCAGGGTCGGCCCCTCCACTTT	CSARDSLQGRPLHF
11	.	TRBD2	TRBV29-1	TRBJ2-7	TGCAGCGGCAAACTAGCGGGCGAGCAGTACTTC	CSGKLAGEQYF
15	few	TRBD2	TRBV28	TRBJ2-1	TGTGCCAGCAGACCGGGACTAGCGGTTTACAATGAGCAGTTCTTC	CASRPGLAVYNEQFF
17	many	TRBD1	TRBV20-1	TRBJ2-1	TGCAGTGCTACGGACAGGGGGCGGGATAGCTCCTACAATGAGCAGTTCTTC	CSATDRGRDSSYNEQFF
15	.	.	TRBV7-6	TRBJ2-7	TGTGCCAGCAGCTTAGCTCCGCTGACCGCCTACGAGCAGTACTTC	CASSLAPLTAYEQYF
17	.	TRBD2	TRBV30	TRBJ2-2	TGTGCCTGGAGTCCCATCGGCGGGAGGGCCCGAGGCGGGGAGCTGTTTTTT	CAWSPIGGRARGGELFF
11	.	.	TRBV28	TRBJ2-7	TGTGCCAGCGAAACTGGCTACGAGCAGTACTTC	CASETGYEQYF
16	few	.	TRBV28	TRBJ2-3	TGTGCCAGCAGTTTATTGGAGACTACCCGCACAGATACGCAGTATTTT	CASSLLETTRTDTQYF
20	.	.	TRBV4-2	TRBJ2-7	TGTGCCAGCAGCCAGTCACAGAACAGCCGGGACTCCCCACTGAACTACGAGCAGTACTTC	CASSQSQNSRDSPLNYEQYF
15	many	TRBD2	TRBV6-1	TRBJ2-7	TGTGCCAGCACCCCCGTAGCGGGAGGGACCTACGAGCAGTACTTC	CASTPVAGGTYEQYF
18	many	TRBD2	TRBV11-2	TRBJ2-1	TGTGCCAGCAGCCCCAACACCCGACTAGCTGGGGTTTACAATGAGCAGTTCTTC	CASSPNTRLAGVYNEQFF
17	few	TRBD2	TRBV28	TRBJ2-7	TGTGCCAGCAGTTCCCCTTTACTAGCGGGAATCTCCTACGAGCAGTACTTC	CASSSPLLAGISYEQYF
11	.	.	TRBV20-1	TRBJ2-7	TGCAGTGCAATCCCTAAGTACGAGCAGTACTTC	CSAIPKYEQYF
15	few	TRBD2	TRBV20-1	TRBJ2-1	TGCAGTGCTAGCCGGACGAGCGGGAATTACAATGAGCAGTTCTTC	CSASRTSGNYNEQFF
13	few	TRBD1	TRBV29-1	TRBJ2-7	TGCAGCGTCGAAGGACAGGCAACCTACGAGCAGTACTTC	CSVEGQATYEQYF
13	.	.	TRBV7-2	TRBJ2-5	TGTGCCAGCAGCCCCCTAGGGTTGGAGACCCAGTACTTC	CASSPLGLETQYF
15	many	TRBD1	TRBV29-1	TRBJ2-7	TGCAGCGTTGTCCCGGGGACAGGCCTCTCCTACGAGCAGTACTTC	CSVVPGTGLSYEQYF
15	few	.	TRBV7-3	TRBJ2-7	TGTGCCAGCAGCTTAACTGGGGGAGCAGTCGACGAGCAGTACTTC	CASSLTGGAVDEQYF
15	many	.	TRBV18	TRBJ2-7	TGTGCCAGCTCACCGGAGACTATGTCATCCTACGAGCAGTACTTC	CASSPETMSSYEQYF
17	.	.	TRBV5-6	TRBJ2-3	TGTGCCAGCAGCTTGGAAATAGCTTATAGTGGCACAGATACGCAGTATTTT	CASSLEIAYSGTDTQYF
15	.	TRBD2	TRBV28	TRBJ2-7	TGTGCCAGCAGTTTTTCGCGGGAGGTCGGTTACGAGCAGTACTTC	CASSFSREVGYEQYF
13	few	.	TRBV5-6	TRBJ2-1	TGTGCCAGCAGCAAGGGCCACTACAATGAGCAGTTCTTC	CASSKGHYNEQFF
15	few	.	TRBV7-2	TRBJ2-1	TGTGCCAGCAGCTTTAGTAGCGCATACTACAATGAGCAGTTCTTC	CASSFSSAYYNEQFF
13	.	.	TRBV7-8	TRBJ2-1	TGTGCCAGCAGCCGGCGTCGAGACAATGAGCAGTTCTTC	CASSRRRDNEQFF
15	.	.	TRBV4-3	TRBJ1-1	TGCGCCAGCAGCCATGCCGGGACATTGAACACTGAAGCTTTCTTT	CASSHAGTLNTEAFF
12	many	.	TRBV12-3/TRBV12-4	TRBJ1-2	TGTGCCAGCCGTTTGACAGAAAATGGCTACACCTTC	CASRLTENGYTF
12	.	.	TRBV29-1	TRBJ1-5	TGCAGCGTTGCGGGGATCAATCAGCCCCAGCATTTT	CSVAGINQPQHF
15	.	.	TRBV12-3/TRBV12-4	TRBJ1-5	TGTGCCAGCAGTTTAAGGGGGATTAGCAATCAGCCCCAGCATTTT	CASSLRGISNQPQHF
14	many	TRBD2	TRBV15	TRBJ2-1	TGTGCCACCGGTAGCGGGGCCTGGGCTAATGAGCAGTTCTTC	CATGSGAWANEQFF
15	.	.	TRBV7-6	TRBJ2-3	TGTGCCAGCAGCGTGCGAGGCCTTAAGGCAGATACGCAGTATTTT	CASSVRGLKADTQYF
15	.	TRBD1	TRBV7-9	TRBJ1-2	TGTGCCAGCAGCGACTCCCACAGGGGCGGCAATGGCTACACCTTC	CASSDSHRGGNGYTF